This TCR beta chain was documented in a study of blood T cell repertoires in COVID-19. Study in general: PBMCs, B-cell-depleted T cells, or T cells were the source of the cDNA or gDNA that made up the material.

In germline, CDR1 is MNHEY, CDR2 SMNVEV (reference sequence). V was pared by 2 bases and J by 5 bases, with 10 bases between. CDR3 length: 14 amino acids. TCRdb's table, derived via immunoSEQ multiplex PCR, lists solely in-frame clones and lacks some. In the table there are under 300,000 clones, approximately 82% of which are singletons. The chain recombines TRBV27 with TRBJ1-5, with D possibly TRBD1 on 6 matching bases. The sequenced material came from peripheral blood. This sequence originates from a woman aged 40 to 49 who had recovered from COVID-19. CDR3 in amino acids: CASSLGGGDQPQHF. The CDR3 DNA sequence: TGTGCCAGCAGTTTAGGGGGCGGCGATCAGCCCCAGCATTTT.